This T cell receptor (beta chain) was identified in a study of technical replicates of blood from a few donors. CDR3 length: 14 amino acids. V was trimmed by 2 bases and J by 5 bases, leaving 7 bases between them. Germline CDR1 is MNHEY and CDR2 is SMNVEV (reference sequence). The data were produced by immunoSEQ multiplex PCR, yet TCRdb's version contains in-frame clones alone and is incomplete. The sample records 65,000 to 70,000 clones, 80% to 90% being singletons. The V and J genes are TRBV27 and TRBJ1-6; D is possibly TRBD1 (5 bases). The TCR was taken from a human donor in good health. Some clones in this sample may be carry-over from other donors' samples. Sequences were obtained from PBMCs. The CDR3 spells CASSLQGDNSPLHF. The CDR3 bases are TGTGCCAGCAGTTTACAGGGCGATAATTCACCCCTCCACTTT.